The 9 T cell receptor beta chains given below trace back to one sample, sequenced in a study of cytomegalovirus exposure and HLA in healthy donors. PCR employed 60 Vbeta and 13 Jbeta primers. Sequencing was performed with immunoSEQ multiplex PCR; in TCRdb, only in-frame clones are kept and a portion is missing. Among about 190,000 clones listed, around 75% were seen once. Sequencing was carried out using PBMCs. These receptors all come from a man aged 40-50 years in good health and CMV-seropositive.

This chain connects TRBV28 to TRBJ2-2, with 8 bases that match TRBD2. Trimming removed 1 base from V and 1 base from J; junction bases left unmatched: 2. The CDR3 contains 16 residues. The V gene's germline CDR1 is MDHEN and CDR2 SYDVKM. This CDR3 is CASSLSGGRNTGELFF. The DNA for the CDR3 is TGTGCCAGCAGTTTATCGGGGGGGCGGAACACCGGGGAGCTGTTTTTT.

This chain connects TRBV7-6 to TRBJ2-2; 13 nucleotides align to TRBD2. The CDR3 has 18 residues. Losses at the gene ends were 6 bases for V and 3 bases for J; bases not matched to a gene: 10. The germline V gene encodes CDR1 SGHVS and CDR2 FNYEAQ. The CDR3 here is CASRPLLAGGPDTGELFF. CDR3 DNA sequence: TGTGCCAGCAGACCTTTACTAGCGGGGGGGCCTGACACCGGGGAGCTGTTTTTT. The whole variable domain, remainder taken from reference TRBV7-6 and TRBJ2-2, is GAGVSQSPRYKVTKRGQDVALRCDPISGHVSLYWYRQALGQGPEFLTYFNYEAQQDKSGLPNDRFSAERPEGSISTLTIQRTEQRDSAMYRCASRPLLAGGPDTGELFFGEGSRLTVL.

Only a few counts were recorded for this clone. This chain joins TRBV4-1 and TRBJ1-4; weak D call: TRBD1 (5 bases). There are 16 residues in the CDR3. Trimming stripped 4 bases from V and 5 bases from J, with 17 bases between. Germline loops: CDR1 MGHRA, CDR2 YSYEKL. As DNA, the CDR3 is TGCGCCAGCAGCCCCCACCAAGGGGTAGGGAATGAAAAACTGTTTTTT. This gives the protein CASSPHQGVGNEKLFF.

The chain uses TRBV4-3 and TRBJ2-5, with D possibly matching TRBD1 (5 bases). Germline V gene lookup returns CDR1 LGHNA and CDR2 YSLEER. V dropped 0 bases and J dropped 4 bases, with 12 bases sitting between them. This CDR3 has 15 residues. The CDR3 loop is CASSQENRLVETQYF. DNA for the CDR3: TGCGCCAGCAGCCAAGAAAACAGGTTAGTAGAGACCCAGTACTTC.

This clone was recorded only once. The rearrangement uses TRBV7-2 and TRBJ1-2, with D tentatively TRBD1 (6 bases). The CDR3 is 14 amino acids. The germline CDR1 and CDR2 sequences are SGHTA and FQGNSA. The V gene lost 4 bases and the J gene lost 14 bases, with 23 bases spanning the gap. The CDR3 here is CASSSEGQSMAWTF. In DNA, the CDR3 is TGTGCCAGCAGCTCAGAAGGACAGTCTATGGCTTGGACCTTC.

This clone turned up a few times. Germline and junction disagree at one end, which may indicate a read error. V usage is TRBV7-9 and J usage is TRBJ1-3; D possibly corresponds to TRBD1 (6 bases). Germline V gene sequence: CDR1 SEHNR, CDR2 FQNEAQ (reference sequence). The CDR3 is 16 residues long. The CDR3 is CSSSLAGQYSGNTIYF. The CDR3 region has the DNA TGTTCCAGCAGCTTAGCCGGACAGTACTCTGGAAACACCATATATTTT.

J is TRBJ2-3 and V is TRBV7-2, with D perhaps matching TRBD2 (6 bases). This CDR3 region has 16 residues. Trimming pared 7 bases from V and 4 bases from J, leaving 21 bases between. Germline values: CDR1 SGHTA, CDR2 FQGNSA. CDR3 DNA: TGTGCCAGCACCTTCCCCCCGCTGGGAGGAGCAGATACGCAGTATTTT. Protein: CASTFPPLGGADTQYF. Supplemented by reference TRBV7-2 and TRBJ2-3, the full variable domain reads GAGVSQSPSNKVTEKGKDVELRCDPISGHTALYWYRQSLGQGLEFLIYFQGNSAPDKSGLPSDRFSAERTGGSVSTLTIQRTQQEDSAVYLCASTFPPLGGADTQYFGPGTRLTVL.

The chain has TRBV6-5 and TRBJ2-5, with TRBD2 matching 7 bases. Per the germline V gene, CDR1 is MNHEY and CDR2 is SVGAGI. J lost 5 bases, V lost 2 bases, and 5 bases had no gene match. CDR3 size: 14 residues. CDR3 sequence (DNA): TGTGCCAGCAGTTACGGCGGGACTACTGAGACCCAGTACTTC. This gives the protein CASSYGGTTETQYF.

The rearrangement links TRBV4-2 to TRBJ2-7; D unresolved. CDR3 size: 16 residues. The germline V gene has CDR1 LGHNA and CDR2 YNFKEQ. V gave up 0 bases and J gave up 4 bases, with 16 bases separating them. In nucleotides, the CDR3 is TGTGCCAGCAGCCAAGATTTTTCGGTGATCGGTTACGAGCAGTACTTC. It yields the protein CASSQDFSVIGYEQYF.